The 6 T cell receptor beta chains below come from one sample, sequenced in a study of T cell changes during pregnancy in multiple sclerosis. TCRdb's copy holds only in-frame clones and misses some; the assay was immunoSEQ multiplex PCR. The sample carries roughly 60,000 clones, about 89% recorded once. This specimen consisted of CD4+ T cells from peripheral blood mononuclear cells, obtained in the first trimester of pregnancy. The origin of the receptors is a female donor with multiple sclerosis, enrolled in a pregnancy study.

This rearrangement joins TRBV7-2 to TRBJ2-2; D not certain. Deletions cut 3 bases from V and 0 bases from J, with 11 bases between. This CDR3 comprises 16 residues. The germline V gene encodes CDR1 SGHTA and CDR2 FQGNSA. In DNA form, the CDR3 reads TGTGCCAGCAGCTTTAATTCTAGGCCGAACACCGGGGAGCTGTTTTTT. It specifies CASSFNSRPNTGELFF.

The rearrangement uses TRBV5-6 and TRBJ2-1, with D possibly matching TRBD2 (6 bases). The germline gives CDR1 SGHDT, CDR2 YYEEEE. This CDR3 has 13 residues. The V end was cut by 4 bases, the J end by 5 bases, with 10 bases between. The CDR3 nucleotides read TGTGCCAGCAGCGCCGGGAGAAACAATGAGCAGTTCTTC. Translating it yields CASSAGRNNEQFF.

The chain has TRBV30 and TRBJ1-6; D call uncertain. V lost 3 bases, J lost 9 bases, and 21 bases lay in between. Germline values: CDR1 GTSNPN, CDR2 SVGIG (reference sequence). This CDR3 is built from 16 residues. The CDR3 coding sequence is TGTGCCTGGAGCGACCGTAACCTCGGAGGGAGTTCACCCCTCCACTTT. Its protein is CAWSDRNLGGSSPLHF.

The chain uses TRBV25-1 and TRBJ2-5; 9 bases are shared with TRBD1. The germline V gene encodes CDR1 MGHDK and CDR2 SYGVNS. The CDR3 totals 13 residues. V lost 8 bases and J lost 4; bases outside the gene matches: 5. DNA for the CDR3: TGTGCCAGCCATCGGACAGGGGCAGAGACCCAGTACTTC. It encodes CASHRTGAETQYF.

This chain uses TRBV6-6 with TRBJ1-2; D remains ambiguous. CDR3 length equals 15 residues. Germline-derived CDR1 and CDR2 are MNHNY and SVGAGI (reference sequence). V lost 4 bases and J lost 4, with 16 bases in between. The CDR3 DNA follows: TGTGCCAGCAGTTTGTCCCCCATAGACATCTATGGCTACACCTTC. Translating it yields CASSLSPIDIYGYTF.

The CDR3 DNA reads as TGCGCCAGCAGCCAAGACAGGTACGAGCAGTACTTC. The encoded protein is CASSQDRYEQYF. V and J are TRBV4-3 and TRBJ2-7; D uncertain. V was clipped by 0 bases and J by 4 bases, with 4 bases between them. Germline V gene sequence: CDR1 LGHNA, CDR2 YSLEER. This CDR3 is 12 amino acids long.